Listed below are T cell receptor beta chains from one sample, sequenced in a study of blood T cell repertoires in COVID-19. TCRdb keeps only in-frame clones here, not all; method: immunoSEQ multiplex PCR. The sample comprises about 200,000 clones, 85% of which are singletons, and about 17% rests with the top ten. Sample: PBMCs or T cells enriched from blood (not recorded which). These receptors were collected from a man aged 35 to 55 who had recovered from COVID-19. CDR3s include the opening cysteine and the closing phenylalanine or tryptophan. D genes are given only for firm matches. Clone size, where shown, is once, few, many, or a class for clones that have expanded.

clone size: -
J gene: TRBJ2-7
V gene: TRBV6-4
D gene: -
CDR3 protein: CASSLYRSEEQYF
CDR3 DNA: TGTGCCAGCAGTCTCTATCGGAGTGAAGAGCAGTACTTC

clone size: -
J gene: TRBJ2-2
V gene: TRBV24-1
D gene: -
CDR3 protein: CATSAGDTGGELFF
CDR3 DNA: TGTGCCACCAGTGCAGGTGATACCGGTGGGGAGCTGTTTTTT

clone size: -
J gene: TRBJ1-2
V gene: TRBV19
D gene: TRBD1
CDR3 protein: CASSITGTGSGYTF
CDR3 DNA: TGTGCCAGTAGTATAACCGGGACAGGGAGTGGCTACACCTTC

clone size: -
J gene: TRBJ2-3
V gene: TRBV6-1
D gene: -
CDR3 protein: CASSVVLSVFTDTQYF
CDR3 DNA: TGTGCCAGCAGTGTAGTTTTATCGGTTTTCACAGATACGCAGTATTTT

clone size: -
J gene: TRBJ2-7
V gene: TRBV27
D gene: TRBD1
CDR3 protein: CASSPGQGVYEQYF
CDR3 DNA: TGTGCCAGCAGCCCGGGACAGGGCGTTTACGAGCAGTACTTC

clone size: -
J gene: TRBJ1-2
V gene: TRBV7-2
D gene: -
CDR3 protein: CASSKTETVYGYTF
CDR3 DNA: TGTGCCAGCAGCAAGACAGAGACCGTCTATGGCTACACCTTC

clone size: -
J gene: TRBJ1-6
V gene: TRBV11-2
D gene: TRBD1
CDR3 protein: CASSWSQGASHSPLHF
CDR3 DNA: TGTGCCAGCAGCTGGTCCCAGGGGGCTAGTCATTCACCCCTCCACTTT

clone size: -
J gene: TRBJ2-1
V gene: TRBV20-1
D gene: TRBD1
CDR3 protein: CSASEGQGAYNEQFF
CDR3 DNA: TGCAGTGCTAGTGAGGGACAGGGGGCATACAATGAGCAGTTCTTC

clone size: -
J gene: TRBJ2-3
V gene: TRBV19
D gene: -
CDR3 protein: CASSIDLTHTQYF
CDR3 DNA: TGTGCCAGTAGTATAGACCTCACACACACGCAGTATTTT

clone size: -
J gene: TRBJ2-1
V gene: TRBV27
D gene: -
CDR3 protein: CASSLSGLYNEQFF
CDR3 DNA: TGTGCCAGCAGTTTATCGGGGCTATACAATGAGCAGTTCTTC

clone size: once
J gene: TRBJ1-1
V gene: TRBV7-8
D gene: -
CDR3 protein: CASSPRDLNTEAFF
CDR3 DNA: TGTGCCAGCAGCCCCCGTGACTTGAACACTGAAGCTTTCTTT

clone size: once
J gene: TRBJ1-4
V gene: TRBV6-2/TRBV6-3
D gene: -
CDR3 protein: CASSSDEGPSNEKLFF
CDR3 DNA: TGTGCCAGCAGCTCCGACGAGGGCCCTTCGAATGAAAAACTGTTTTTT

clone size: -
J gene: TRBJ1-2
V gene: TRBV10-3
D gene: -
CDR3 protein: CAISESPGSNYGYTF
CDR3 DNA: TGTGCCATCAGTGAGTCGCCGGGATCTAACTATGGCTACACCTTC

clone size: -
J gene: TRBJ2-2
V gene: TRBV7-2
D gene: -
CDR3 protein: CASSSPARNTGELFF
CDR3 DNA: TGTGCCAGCAGCAGCCCTGCGAGGAACACCGGGGAGCTGTTTTTT

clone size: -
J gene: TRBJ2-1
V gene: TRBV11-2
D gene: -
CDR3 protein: CASSSLAESSYNEQFF
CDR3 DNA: TGTGCCAGCAGCTCCTTAGCGGAAAGCTCCTACAATGAGCAGTTCTTC

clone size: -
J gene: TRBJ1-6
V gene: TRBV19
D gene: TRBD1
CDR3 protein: CASTRQGSGSPLHF
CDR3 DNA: TGTGCCAGTACTCGACAGGGAAGTGGTTCACCCCTCCACTTT

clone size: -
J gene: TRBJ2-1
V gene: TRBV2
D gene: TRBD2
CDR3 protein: CASRGTSGNDEQFF
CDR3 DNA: TGTGCCAGCAGAGGGACTAGCGGGAATGATGAGCAGTTCTTC

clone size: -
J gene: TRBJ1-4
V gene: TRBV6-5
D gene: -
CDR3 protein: CASRGETNEKLFF
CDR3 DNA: TGTGCCAGCAGGGGAGAGACTAATGAAAAACTGTTTTTT

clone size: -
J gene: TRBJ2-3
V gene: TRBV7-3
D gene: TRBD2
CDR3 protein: CASSPGGGTDTQYF
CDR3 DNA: TGTGCCAGCAGCCCCGGCGGGGGTACAGATACGCAGTATTTT

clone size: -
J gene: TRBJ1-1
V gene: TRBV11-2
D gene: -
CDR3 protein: CASSRNTEAFF
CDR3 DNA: TGTGCCAGCAGCCGTAACACTGAAGCTTTCTTT